A single sample is the source of the 6 T cell receptor beta chains below, sequenced in a study of T cell responses to AZD1222 COVID-19 vaccine. Generated by immunoSEQ multiplex PCR, the TCRdb table keeps only in-frame clones and is missing some. The repertoire holds more than 150,000 clones, with over 80% as singletons. The sequenced sample was peripheral blood, obtained on day 0 of MenACWY control vaccination. These receptors originate from an adult in good health.

The V call is TRBV7-8, the J call TRBJ2-7; D assignment may be TRBD1 or TRBD2 (5 bases each). Trimming cost V 5 bases and J 0 bases, with 17 bases left between them. There are 16 residues in the CDR3. Germline-derived CDR1 and CDR2 are SGHVS and FQNEAQ. CDR3 sequence reads: CASSPRAGTNSYEQYF. The CDR3 DNA reads TGTGCCAGCAGCCCGAGAGCCGGGACCAACTCCTACGAGCAGTACTTC.

This chain links TRBV19 with TRBJ1-2; TRBD1 matches at 7 bases. Losses at the gene ends were 7 bases for V and 4 bases for J; bases not matched to a gene: 6. CDR3 length: 13 residues. In germline, CDR1 is LNHDA, CDR2 SQIVND (reference sequence). CDR3 sequence: CASTKQGRYGYTF. DNA for the CDR3: TGTGCCAGTACCAAACAGGGGCGCTATGGCTACACCTTC.

The V and J genes are TRBV7-6 and TRBJ2-5, with D unclear. The CDR3 length is 12 residues. Trimming stripped 3 bases from V and 4 bases from J, with 6 bases between. Germline-derived CDR1 and CDR2 are SGHVS and FNYEAQ. The CDR3 spells CASSLVGETQYF. The CDR3 DNA reads as TGTGCCAGCAGCTTGGTGGGAGAGACCCAGTACTTC.

The rearrangement uses TRBV5-1 and TRBJ2-5, with 10 bases lining up with TRBD2. J lost 0 bases, V lost 2 bases, and 1 base had no gene match. This CDR3 is built from 15 residues. The germline V gene encodes CDR1 SGHRS and CDR2 YFSETQ. The CDR3 sequence is CASSFSGGYQETQYF. In DNA, the CDR3 is TGCGCCAGCAGCTTTAGCGGGGGGTACCAAGAGACCCAGTACTTC. Full variable domain (rest looked up from reference TRBV5-1 and TRBJ2-5): KAGVTQTPRYLIKTRGQQVTLSCSPISGHRSVSWYQQTPGQGLQFLFEYFSETQRNKGNFPGRFSGRQFSNSRSEMNVSTLELGDSALYLCASSFSGGYQETQYFGPGTRLLVL.

In DNA, the CDR3 is TGCAGCGTTGAATCGGATACGCAGTATTTT. Encoded protein: CSVESDTQYF. The J gene is TRBJ2-3, the V gene TRBV29-1, with unresolved D. The CDR3 has 10 residues. Looked up from germline, CDR1 is SQVTM and CDR2 is ANQGSEA. V lost 2 bases and J 6 bases, leaving 3 bases between the germline ends.

The chain uses TRBV7-6 and TRBJ2-1, with 10 bases that match TRBD1. Germline loops: CDR1 SGHVS, CDR2 FNYEAQ. Trimming took 5 bases from V and 3 from J; bases not matched to a gene: 7. The CDR3 runs to 16 residues. CDR3 amino acids: CASSLGTGENYNEQFF. The CDR3 DNA sequence: TGTGCCAGCAGCCTAGGGACAGGGGAGAACTACAATGAGCAGTTCTTC.